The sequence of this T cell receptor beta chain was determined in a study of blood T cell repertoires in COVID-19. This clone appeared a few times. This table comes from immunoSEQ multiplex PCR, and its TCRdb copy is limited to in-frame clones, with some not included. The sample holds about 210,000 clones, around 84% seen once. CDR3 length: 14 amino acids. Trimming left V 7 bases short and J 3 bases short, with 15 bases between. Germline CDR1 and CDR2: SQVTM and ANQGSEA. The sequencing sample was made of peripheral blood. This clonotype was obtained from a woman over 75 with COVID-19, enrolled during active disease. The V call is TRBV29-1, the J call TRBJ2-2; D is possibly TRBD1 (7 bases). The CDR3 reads CSARGQGDTGELFF. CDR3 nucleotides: TGCAGCGCTCGGGGGCAGGGGGACACCGGGGAGCTGTTTTTT.